The clone carrying this T cell receptor beta chain was seen at least ten times. This sample is part of a study of naive and memory T cell subsets. An oligonucleotide containing a UMI was ligated to the 3' end of TCR cDNA. Amplification of ligated cDNA took four PCR rounds with SP2 and nested alpha and beta constant primers. TCRdb redid the calling of the UMI-ligation and nested PCR reads with MiXCR, one entry per CDR3 protein. The sample includes over 20,000 distinct CDR3 sequences, around 5.3% of them seen just once. The TCR sequence derives from an adult in good health. Specimen: blood.

This CDR3 reads CATQNGGEGVPQHF. CDR3 bases: TGTGCCACACAGAATGGGGGGGAGGGAGTGCCCCAGCATTTT. V gene TRBV10-3 combines with J gene TRBJ1-5, with D tentatively TRBD1 (5 bases). The CDR3 is 14 residues long. Trimming removed 10 bases at V and 9 bases at J, with 22 bases between. From germline, CDR1 is ENHRY and CDR2 SYGVKD.